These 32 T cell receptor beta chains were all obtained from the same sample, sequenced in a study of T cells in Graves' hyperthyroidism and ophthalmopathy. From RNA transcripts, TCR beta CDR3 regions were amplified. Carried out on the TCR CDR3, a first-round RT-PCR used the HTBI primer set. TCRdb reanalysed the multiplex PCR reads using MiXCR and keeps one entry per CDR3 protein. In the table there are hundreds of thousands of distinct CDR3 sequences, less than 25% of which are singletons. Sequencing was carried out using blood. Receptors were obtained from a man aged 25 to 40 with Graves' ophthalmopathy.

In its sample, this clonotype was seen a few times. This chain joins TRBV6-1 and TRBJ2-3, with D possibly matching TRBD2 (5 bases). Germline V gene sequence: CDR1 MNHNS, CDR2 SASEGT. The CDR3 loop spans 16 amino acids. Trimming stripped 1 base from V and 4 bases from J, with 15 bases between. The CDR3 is CASSEGVAPTPDTQYF. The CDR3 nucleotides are TGTGCCAGCAGTGAAGGGGTAGCGCCCACCCCAGATACGCAGTATTTT.

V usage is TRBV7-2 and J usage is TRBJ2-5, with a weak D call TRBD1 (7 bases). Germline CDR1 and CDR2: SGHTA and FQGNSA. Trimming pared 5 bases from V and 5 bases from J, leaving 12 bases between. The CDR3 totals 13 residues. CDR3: CASSGGGVETQYF. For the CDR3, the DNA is TGTGCCAGCAGCGGAGGGGGCGTCGAGACCCAGTACTTC.

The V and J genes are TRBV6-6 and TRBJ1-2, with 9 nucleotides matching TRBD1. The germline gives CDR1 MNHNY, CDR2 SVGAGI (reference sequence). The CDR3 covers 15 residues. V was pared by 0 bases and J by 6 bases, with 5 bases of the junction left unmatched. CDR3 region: CASSYSGTGTHGYTF. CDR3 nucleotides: TGTGCCAGCAGTTACTCGGGGACAGGGACCCATGGCTACACCTTC.

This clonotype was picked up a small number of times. Here the CDR3 DNA reads TGTGCCAGCCGGGTACAAGGGGAGGGAGGTGATGGCTACACCTTC. As protein: CASRVQGEGGDGYTF. The genes are TRBV6-1 and TRBJ1-2; D possibly corresponds to TRBD1 (5 bases). CDR1 MNHNS and CDR2 SASEGT come from the germline V gene. The V and J ends lost 8 bases and 6 bases respectively, with 22 bases between them. This CDR3 is 15 amino acids long.

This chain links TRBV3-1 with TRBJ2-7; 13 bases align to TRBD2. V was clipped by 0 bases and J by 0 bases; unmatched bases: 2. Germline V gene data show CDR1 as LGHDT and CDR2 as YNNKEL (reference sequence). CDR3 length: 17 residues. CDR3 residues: CASSQEGLAGSSYEQYF. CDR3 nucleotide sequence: TGTGCCAGCAGCCAAGAGGGACTAGCGGGGTCCTCCTACGAGCAGTACTTC.

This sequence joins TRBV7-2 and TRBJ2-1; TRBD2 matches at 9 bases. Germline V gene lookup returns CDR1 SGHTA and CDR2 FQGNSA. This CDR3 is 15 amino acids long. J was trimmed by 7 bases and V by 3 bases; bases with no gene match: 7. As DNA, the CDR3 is TGTGCCAGCAGCTTTTCGGGGGCGGGGGGGAATGAGCAGTTCTTC. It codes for CASSFSGAGGNEQFF.

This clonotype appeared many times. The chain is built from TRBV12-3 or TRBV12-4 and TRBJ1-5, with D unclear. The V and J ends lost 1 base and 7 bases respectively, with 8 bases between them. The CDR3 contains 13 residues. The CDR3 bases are TGTGCCAGCAGTTTAGAACAGTCACAGCCCCAGCATTTT. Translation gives CASSLEQSQPQHF.

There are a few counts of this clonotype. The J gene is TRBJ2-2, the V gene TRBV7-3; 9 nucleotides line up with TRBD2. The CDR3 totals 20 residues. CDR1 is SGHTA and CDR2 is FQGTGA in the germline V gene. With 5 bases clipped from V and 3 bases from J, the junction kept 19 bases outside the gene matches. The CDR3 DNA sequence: TGTGCCAGCAGCCCCTTGGGACCTCTATCCGCGGGAGGGCACACCGGGGAGCTGTTTTTT. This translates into CASSPLGPLSAGGHTGELFF. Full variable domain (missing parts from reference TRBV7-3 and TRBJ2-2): GAGVSQTPSNKVTEKGKYVELRCDPISGHTALYWYRQSLGQGPEFLIYFQGTGAADDSGLPNDRFFAVRPEGSVSTLKIQRTERGDSAVYLCASSPLGPLSAGGHTGELFFGEGSRLTVL.

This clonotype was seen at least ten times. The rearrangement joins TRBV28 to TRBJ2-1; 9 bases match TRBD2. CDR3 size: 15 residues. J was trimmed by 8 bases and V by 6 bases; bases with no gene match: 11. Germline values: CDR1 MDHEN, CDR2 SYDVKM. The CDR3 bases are TGTGCCAGCAGCCGCGGGACTAGCAGGGACCATGAGCAGTTCTTC. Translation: CASSRGTSRDHEQFF.

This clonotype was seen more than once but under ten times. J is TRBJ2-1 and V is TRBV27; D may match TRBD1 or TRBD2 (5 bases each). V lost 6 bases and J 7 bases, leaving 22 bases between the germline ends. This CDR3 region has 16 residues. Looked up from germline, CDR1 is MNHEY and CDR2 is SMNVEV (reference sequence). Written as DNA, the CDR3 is TGTGCCAGCAGCGAAACCGGGACCACGGAGAAGAATGAGCAGTTCTTC. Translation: CASSETGTTEKNEQFF.

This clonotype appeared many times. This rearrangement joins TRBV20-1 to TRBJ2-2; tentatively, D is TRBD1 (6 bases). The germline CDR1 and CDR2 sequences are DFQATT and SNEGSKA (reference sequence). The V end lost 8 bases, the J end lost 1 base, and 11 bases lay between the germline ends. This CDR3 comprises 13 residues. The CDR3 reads CSTPGENTGELFF. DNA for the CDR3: TGCAGTACCCCAGGGGAGAACACCGGGGAGCTGTTTTTT.

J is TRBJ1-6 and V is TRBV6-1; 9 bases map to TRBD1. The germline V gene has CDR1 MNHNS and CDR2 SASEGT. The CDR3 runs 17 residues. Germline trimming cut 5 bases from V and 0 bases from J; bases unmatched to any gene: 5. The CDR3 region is CASSPGTGSSYNSPLHF. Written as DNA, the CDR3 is TGTGCCAGCAGTCCCGGGACAGGGAGCTCCTATAATTCACCCCTCCACTTT.

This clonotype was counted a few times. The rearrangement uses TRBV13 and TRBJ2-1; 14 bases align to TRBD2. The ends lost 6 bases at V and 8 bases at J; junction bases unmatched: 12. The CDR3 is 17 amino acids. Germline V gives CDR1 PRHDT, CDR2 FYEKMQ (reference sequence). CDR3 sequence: CASRESPGTSGSDEQFF. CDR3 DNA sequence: TGTGCCAGCAGGGAATCCCCCGGGACTAGCGGGAGTGATGAGCAGTTCTTC.

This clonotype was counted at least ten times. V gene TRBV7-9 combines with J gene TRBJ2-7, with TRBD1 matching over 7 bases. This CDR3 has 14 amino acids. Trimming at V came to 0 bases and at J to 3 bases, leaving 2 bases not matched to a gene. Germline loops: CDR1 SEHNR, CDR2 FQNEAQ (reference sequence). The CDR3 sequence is CASSLATGVYEQYF. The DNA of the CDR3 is TGTGCCAGCAGCTTAGCCACAGGGGTCTACGAGCAGTACTTC.

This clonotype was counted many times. CDR3 DNA sequence: TGTGCCAGCAGTTTAGGTAGGGGGGCGCCTTTGACTGAAGCTTTCTTT. Translated: CASSLGRGAPLTEAFF. The chain combines TRBV27 with TRBJ1-1; D is perhaps TRBD1 (6 bases). V was trimmed by 2 bases and J by 5 bases, leaving 18 bases between them. Germline CDR1 reads MNHEY; CDR2 reads SMNVEV (reference sequence). There are 16 residues in the CDR3.

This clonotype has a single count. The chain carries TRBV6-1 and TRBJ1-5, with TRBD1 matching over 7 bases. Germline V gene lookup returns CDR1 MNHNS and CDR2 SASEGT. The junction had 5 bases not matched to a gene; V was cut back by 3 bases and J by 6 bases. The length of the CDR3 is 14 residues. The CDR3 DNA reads TGTGCCAGCAGTGACAGGGGGTTGTTTCAGCCCCAGCATTTT. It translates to CASSDRGLFQPQHF.

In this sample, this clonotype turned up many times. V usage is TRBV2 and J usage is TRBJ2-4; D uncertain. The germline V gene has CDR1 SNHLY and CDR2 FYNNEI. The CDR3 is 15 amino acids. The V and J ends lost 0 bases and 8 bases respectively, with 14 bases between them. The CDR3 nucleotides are TGTGCCAGCAGTGAAGCTGAGGCAAGCGTGGACATTCAGTACTTC. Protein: CASSEAEASVDIQYF.

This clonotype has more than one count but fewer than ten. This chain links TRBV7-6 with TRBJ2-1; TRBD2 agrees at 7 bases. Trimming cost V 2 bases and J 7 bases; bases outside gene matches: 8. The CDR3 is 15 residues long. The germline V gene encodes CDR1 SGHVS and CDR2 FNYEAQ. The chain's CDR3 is CASSLTGLGSNEQFF. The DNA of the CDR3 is TGTGCCAGCAGCTTAACAGGACTAGGCTCGAATGAGCAGTTCTTC.

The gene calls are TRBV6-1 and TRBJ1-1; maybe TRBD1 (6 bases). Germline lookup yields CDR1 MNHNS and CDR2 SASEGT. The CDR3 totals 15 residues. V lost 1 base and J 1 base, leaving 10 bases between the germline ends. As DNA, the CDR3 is TGTGCCAGCAGTGAAGACGGCAGGGGGAACACTGAAGCTTTCTTT. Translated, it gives CASSEDGRGNTEAFF.

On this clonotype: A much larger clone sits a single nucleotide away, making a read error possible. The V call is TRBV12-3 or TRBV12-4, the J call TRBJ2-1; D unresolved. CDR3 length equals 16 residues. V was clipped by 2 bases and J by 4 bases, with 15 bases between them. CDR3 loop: CASSLHPGSPYNEQFF. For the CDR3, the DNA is TGTGCCAGCAGTTTACACCCGGGCTCGCCGTACAATGAGCAGTTCTTC.

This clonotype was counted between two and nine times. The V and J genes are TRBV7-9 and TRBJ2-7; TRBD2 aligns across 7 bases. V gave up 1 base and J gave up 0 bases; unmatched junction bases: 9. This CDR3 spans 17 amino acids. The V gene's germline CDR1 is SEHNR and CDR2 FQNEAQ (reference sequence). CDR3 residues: CASSLEWGGDHSYEQYF. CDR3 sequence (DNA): TGTGCCAGCAGCTTAGAGTGGGGGGGGGACCACTCCTACGAGCAGTACTTC.

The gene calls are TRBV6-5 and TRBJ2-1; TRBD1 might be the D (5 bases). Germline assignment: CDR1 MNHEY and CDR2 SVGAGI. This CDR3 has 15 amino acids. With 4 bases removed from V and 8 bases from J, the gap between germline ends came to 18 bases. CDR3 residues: CASSSTGHPVDEQFF. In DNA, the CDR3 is TGTGCCAGCAGTTCGACCGGACATCCCGTGGATGAGCAGTTCTTC.

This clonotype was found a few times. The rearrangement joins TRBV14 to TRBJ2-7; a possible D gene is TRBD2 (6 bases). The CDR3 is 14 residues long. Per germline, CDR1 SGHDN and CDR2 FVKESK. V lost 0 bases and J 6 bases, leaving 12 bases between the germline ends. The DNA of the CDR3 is TGTGCCAGCAGCCAAGAGGGTAGGGGAGGCGAGCAGTACTTC. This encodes CASSQEGRGGEQYF.

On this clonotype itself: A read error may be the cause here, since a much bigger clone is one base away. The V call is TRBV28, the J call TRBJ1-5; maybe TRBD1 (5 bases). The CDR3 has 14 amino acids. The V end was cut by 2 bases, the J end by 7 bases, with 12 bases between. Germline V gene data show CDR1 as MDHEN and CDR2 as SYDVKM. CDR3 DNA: TGTGCCAGCAGTTTAAGCCAGGGTGGCCAGCCCCAGCATTTT. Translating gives CASSLSQGGQPQHF.

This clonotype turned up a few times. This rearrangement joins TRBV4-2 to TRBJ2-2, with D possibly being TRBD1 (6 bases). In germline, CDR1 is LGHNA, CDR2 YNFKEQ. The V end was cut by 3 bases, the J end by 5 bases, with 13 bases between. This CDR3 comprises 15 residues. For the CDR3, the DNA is TGTGCCAGCAGCCAGGAACAGGGTAGGACCGGGGAGCTGTTTTTT. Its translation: CASSQEQGRTGELFF.

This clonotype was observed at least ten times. The CDR3 nucleotides read TGTGCCAGCAGCTCCGAACTGGCGGCGTACCCTCCCTACGAGCAGTACTTC. The encoded protein is CASSSELAAYPPYEQYF. This sequence joins TRBV11-2 and TRBJ2-7; D not resolved. V lost 4 bases to trimming and J lost 2 bases, with 21 bases between them. This CDR3 has 17 residues. Germline values: CDR1 SGHAT, CDR2 FQNNGV.

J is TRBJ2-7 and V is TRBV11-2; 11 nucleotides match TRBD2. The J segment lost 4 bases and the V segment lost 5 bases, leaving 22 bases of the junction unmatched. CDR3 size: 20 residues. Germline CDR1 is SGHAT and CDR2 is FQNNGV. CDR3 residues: CASSPSRRRASGRTLYEQYF. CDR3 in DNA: TGTGCCAGCAGCCCCAGTAGGAGGAGGGCTAGCGGGAGGACCCTATACGAGCAGTACTTC.

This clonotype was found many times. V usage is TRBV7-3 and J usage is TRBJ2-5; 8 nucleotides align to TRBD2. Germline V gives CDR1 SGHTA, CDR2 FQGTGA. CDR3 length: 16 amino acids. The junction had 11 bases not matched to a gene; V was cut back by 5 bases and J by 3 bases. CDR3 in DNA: TGTGCCAGCAGCCGATGGGGAGCGGGAGCGGAAGAGACCCAGTACTTC. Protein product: CASSRWGAGAEETQYF.

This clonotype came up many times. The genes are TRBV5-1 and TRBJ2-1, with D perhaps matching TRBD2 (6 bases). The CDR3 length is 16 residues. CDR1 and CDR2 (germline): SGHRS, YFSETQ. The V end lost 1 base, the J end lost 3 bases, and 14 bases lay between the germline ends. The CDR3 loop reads CASSLFTASDYNEQFF. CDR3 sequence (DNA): TGCGCCAGCAGCTTGTTTACGGCTAGCGACTACAATGAGCAGTTCTTC.

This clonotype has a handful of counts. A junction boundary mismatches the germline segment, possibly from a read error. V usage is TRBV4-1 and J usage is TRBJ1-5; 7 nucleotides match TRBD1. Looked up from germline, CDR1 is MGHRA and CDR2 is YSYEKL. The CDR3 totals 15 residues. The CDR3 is CASSPWTGRDQTQHF. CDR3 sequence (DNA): TGCGCCAGCAGCCCTTGGACAGGCCGAGATCAGACCCAGCATTTT.

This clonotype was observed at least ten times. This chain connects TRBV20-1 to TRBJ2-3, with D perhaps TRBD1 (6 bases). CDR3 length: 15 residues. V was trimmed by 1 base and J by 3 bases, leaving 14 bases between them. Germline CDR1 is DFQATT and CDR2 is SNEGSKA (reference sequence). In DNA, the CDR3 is TGCAGTGCTAGAGTAGCAAGGGACACGACAGATACGCAGTATTTT. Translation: CSARVARDTTDTQYF.

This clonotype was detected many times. CDR3 sequence: CAISEGTSGGWNEQFF. In DNA form, the CDR3 reads TGTGCCATCAGTGAAGGGACTAGCGGGGGTTGGAATGAGCAGTTCTTC. This chain uses TRBV10-3 with TRBJ2-1; 14 positions agree with TRBD2. With V trimmed by 3 bases and J by 7 bases, 5 bases remained unmatched. CDR1 and CDR2 from the germline V gene are ENHRY and SYGVKD. This CDR3 spans 16 amino acids.